This T cell receptor (beta chain) was obtained from a study of cytomegalovirus exposure and HLA in healthy donors. At the level of the study: For the approximately 420 genotyped donors, more than 65% fell within the Caucasian-associated ancestry cluster. Study-level findings and limits: Per a later analysis, about 15,000 TCR beta sequences showed association with HLA alleles at 0.05 false discovery rate. CMV serostatus was the only immune exposure information that was available.

Regarding this clone: Its antigen is undetermined.

V shed 6 bases and J 4 bases; nucleotides not matched to a gene: 8. CDR1 and CDR2 (germline): MNHEY, SMNVEV (reference sequence). There are 15 residues in the CDR3. PCR was performed using 60 Vbeta and 13 Jbeta primers. The assay was immunoSEQ multiplex PCR, and TCRdb's table has in-frame clones only and misses some. The sample holds fewer than 200,000 clones, roughly 9.5% seen once. This receptor was identified in a woman aged 25 to 39 in good health and CMV-seropositive. The chain is built from TRBV27 and TRBJ2-3; 9 bases are shared with TRBD2. The sequenced sample consisted of PBMCs. DNA of the CDR3: TGTGCCAGCAGGGTTAGCGGGAGCCCGGCAGATACGCAGTATTTT. This encodes CASRVSGSPADTQYF.